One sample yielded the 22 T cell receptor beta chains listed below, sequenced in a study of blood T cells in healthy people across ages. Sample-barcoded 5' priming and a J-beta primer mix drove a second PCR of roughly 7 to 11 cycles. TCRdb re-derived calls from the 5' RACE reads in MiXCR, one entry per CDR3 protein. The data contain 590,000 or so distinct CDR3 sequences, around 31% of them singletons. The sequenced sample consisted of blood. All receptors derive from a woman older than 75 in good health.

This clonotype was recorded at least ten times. CDR3 sequence reads: CASSFGQAYGYTF. CDR3 nucleotide sequence: TGTGCCAGCAGCTTCGGACAGGCCTATGGCTACACCTTC. V usage is TRBV5-5 and J usage is TRBJ1-2; 7 nucleotides align to TRBD1. CDR3 length: 13 amino acids. V was pared by 2 bases and J by 4 bases, with 2 bases of the junction left unmatched. From germline, CDR1 is SGHKS and CDR2 YYEKEE (reference sequence).

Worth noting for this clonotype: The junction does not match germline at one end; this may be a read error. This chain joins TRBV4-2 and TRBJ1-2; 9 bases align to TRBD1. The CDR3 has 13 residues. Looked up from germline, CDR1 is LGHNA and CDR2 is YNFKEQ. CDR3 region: CASNQGTGISYTF. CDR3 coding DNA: TGTGCCAGCAACCAAGGGACAGGGATTAGCTACACCTTC.

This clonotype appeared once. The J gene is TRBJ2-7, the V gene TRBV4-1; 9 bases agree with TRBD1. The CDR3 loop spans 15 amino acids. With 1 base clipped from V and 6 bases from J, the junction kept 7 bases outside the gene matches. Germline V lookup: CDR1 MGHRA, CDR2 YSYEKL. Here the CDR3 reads CASSQVAGQGFEQYF. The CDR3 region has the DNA TGCGCCAGCAGCCAAGTCGCGGGACAGGGTTTCGAGCAGTACTTC.

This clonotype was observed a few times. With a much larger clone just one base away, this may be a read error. The CDR3 nucleotides are TGTGCCAGCAGTTACTCGACCCTGCCCAATGAGCAGTACTTC. It yields the protein CASSYSTLPNEQYF. This chain uses TRBV6-6 with TRBJ2-7, with unresolved D. The germline gives CDR1 MNHNY, CDR2 SVGAGI (reference sequence). The CDR3 covers 14 residues. With 0 bases removed from V and 7 bases from J, the gap between germline ends came to 13 bases.

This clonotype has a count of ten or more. CDR3 residues: CASSLVRGSYEQYF. In nucleotides, the CDR3 is TGTGCCAGCAGCTTAGTTAGGGGATCCTACGAGCAGTACTTC. V usage is TRBV7-2 and J usage is TRBJ2-7; D might be TRBD1 (5 bases). The germline V gene has CDR1 SGHTA and CDR2 FQGNSA. This CDR3 has 14 residues. V was shortened by 1 base and J by 1 base, with 8 bases between the two germline ends.

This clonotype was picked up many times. The CDR3 DNA is TGTGCCAGCAGCTCAAGTGCCCGGACAGGGGAGTTCTTC. Translation gives CASSSSARTGEFF. The chain combines TRBV3-1 with TRBJ2-1, with 9 bases lining up with TRBD1. Trimming cost V 5 bases and J 14 bases; bases outside gene matches: 10. CDR3 length equals 13 residues. In germline, CDR1 is LGHDT, CDR2 YNNKEL (reference sequence).

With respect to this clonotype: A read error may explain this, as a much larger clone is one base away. The CDR3 is CAGSPLGTASYEQYF. The CDR3 DNA reads as TGTGCCGGCAGCCCCCTTGGGACGGCATCCTACGAGCAGTACTTC. V is TRBV5-6 and J is TRBJ2-7; possibly TRBD1 or TRBD2 for D (5 bases each). The CDR3 contains 15 residues. Germline V gives CDR1 SGHDT, CDR2 YYEEEE.

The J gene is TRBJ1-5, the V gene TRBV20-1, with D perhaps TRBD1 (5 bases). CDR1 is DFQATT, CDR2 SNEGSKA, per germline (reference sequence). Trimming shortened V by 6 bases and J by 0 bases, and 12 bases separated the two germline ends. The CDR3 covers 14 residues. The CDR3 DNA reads TGCAGTGCAATCGGGGGGACTAGCAATCAGCCCCAGCATTTT. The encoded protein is CSAIGGTSNQPQHF.

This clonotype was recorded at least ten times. The CDR3 sequence: CASSLGGGIYDEQYF. The CDR3, as DNA: TGCGCCAGCAGCTTGGGAGGGGGAATTTACGACGAGCAGTACTTC. This chain uses TRBV5-1 with TRBJ2-7, with D possibly matching TRBD1 (6 bases). CDR1 SGHRS and CDR2 YFSETQ come from the germline V gene. The ends were cut back, 0 bases at V and 5 bases at J, with 15 bases in the middle. The CDR3 spans 15 residues.

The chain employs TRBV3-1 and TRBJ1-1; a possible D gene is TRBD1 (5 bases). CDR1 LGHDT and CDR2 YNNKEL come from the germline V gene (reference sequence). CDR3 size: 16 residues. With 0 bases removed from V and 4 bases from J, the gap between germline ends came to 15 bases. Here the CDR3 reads CASSQEGTGVATEAFF. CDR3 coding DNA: TGTGCCAGCAGCCAAGAGGGGACCGGGGTGGCCACTGAAGCTTTCTTT.

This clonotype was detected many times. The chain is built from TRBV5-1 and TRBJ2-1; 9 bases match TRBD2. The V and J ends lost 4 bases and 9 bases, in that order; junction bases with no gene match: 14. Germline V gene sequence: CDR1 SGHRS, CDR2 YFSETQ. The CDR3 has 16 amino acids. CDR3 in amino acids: CASSLTSGGGAGEQFF. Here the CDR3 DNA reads TGCGCCAGCAGCCTCACCTCGGGCGGGGGGGCCGGTGAGCAGTTCTTC.

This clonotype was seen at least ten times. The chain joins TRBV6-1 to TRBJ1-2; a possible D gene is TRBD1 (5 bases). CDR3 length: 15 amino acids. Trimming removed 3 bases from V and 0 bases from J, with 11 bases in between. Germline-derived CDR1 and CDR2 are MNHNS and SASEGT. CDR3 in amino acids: CASSDARTSNYGYTF. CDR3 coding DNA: TGTGCCAGCAGTGATGCGCGGACATCTAACTATGGCTACACCTTC.

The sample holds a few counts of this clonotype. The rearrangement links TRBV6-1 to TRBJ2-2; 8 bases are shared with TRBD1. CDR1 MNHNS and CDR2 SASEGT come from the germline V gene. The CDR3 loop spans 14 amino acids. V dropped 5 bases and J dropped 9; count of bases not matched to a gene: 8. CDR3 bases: TGTGCCAGCAGTCAGGGGGCTCAGGGCAGGGAGCTGTTTTTT. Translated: CASSQGAQGRELFF.

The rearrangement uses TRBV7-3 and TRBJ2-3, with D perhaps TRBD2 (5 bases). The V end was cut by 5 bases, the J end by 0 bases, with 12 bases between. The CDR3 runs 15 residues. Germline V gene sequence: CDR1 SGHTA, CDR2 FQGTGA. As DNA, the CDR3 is TGTGCCAGCAGCAGCGCGGGCCACAGCACAGATACGCAGTATTTT. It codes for CASSSAGHSTDTQYF.

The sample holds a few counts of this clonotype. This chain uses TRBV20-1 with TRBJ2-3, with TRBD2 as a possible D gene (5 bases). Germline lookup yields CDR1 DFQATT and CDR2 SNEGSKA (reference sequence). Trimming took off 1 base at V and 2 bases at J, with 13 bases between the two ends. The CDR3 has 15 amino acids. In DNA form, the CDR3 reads TGCAGTGCTAGAGGCCGCTCGGGGTCCACAGATACGCAGTATTTT. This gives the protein CSARGRSGSTDTQYF.

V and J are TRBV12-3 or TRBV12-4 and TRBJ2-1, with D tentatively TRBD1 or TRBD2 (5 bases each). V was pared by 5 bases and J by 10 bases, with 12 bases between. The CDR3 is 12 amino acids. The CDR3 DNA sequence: TGTGCCAGCAGTGGGGACGTGCGGGAGCAGTTCTTC. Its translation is CASSGDVREQFF.

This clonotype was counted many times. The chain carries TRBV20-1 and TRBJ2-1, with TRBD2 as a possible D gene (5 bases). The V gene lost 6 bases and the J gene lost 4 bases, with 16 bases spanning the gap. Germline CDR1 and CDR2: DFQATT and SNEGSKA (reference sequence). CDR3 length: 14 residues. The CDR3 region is CSAHATRGYNEQFF. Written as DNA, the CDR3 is TGCAGTGCCCACGCAACCCGCGGGTACAATGAGCAGTTCTTC.

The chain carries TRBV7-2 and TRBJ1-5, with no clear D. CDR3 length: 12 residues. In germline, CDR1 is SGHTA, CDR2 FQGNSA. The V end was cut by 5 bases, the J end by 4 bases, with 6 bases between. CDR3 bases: TGTGCCAGCAGCCGGCGAAATCAGCCCCAGCATTTT. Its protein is CASSRRNQPQHF.

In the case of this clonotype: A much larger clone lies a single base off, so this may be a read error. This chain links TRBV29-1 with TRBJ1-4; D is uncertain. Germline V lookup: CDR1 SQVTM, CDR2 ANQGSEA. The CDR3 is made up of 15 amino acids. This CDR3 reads CSVEEGTTTNDKLFF. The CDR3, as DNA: TGCAGCGTTGAGGAGGGCACTACAACTAATGACAAACTGTTTTTT.

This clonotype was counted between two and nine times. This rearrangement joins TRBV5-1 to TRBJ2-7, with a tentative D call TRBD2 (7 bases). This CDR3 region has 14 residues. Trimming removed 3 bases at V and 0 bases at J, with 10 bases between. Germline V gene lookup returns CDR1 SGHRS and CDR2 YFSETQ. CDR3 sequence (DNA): TGCGCCAGCAGCTGGGAGGGGGGCTCCTACGAGCAGTACTTC. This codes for CASSWEGGSYEQYF.

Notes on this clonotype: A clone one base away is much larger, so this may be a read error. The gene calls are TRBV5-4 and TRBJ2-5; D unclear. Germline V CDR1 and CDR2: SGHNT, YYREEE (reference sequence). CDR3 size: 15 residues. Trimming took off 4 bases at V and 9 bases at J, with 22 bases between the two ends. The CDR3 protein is CASSPTVERRQAQYF. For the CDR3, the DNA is TGTGCCAGCAGCCCCACAGTAGAGAGGCGGCAGGCCCAGTACTTC.

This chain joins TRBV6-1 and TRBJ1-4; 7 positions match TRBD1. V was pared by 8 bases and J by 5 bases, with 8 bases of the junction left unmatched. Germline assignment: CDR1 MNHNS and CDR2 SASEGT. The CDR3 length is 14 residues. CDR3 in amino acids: CASAVDRLNEKLFF. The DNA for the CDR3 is TGTGCCAGCGCGGTGGACAGGTTGAATGAAAAACTGTTTTTT.